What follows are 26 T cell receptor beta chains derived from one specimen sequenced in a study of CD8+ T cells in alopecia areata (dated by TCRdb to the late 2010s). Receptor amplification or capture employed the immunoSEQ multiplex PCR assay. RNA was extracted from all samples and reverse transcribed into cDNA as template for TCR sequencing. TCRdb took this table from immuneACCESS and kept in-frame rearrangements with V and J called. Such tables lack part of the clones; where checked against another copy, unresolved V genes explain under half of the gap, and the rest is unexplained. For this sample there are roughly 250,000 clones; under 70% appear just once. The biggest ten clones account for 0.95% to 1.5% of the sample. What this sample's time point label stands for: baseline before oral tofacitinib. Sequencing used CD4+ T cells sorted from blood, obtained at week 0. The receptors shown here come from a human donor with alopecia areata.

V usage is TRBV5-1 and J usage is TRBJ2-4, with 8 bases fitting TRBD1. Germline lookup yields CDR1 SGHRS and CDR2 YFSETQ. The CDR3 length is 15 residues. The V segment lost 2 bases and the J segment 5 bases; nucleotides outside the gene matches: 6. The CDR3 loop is CASSFGSRGQNIQYF. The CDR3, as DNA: TGCGCCAGCAGCTTCGGTAGCAGGGGGCAAAACATTCAGTACTTC.

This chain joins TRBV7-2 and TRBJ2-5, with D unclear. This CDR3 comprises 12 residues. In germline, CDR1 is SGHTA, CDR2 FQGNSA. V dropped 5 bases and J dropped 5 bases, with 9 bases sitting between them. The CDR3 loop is CASSPETETQYF. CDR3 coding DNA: TGTGCCAGCAGCCCCGAAACGGAGACCCAGTACTTC. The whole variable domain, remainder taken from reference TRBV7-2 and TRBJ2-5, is GAGVSQSPSNKVTEKGKDVELRCDPISGHTALYWYRQSLGQGLEFLIYFQGNSAPDKSGLPSDRFSAERTGGSVSTLTIQRTQQEDSAVYLCASSPETETQYFGPGTRLLVL.

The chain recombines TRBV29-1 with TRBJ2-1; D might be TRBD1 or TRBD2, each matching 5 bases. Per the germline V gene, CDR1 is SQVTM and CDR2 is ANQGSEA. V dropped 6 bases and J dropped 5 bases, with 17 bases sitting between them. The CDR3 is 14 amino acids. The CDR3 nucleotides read TGCAGCGTGGGGGACGGGCGTCTGAACAATGAGCAGTTCTTC. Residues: CSVGDGRLNNEQFF.

CDR3 sequence: CAWSVTGQVYEQYF. Here the CDR3 DNA reads TGTGCCTGGAGTGTAACCGGACAGGTCTACGAGCAGTACTTC. J is TRBJ2-7 and V is TRBV30; 7 bases agree with TRBD1. CDR1 is GTSNPN and CDR2 is SVGIG in the germline V gene (reference sequence). V was clipped by 0 bases and J by 3 bases; unmatched bases: 5. CDR3 size: 14 residues. The entire variable domain, with the rest obtained from reference TRBV30 and TRBJ2-7, is as follows: SQTIHQWPATLVQPVGSPLSLECTVEGTSNPNLYWYRQAAGRGLQLLFYSVGIGQISSEVPQNLSASRPQDRQFILSSKKLLLSDSGFYLCAWSVTGQVYEQYFGPGTRLTVT.

The CDR3 reads CASSLATHSYEQYF. Written as DNA, the CDR3 is TGCGCCAGCAGCTTGGCGACTCACTCCTACGAGCAGTACTTC. The chain couples TRBV5-1 to TRBJ2-7; no clear D. Germline V lookup: CDR1 SGHRS, CDR2 YFSETQ. The ends were cut back, 0 bases at V and 0 bases at J, with 7 bases in the middle. The CDR3 has 14 amino acids.

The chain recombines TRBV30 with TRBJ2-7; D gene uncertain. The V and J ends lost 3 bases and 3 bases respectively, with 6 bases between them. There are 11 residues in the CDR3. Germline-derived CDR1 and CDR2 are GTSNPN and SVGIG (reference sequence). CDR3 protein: CAWSPLYEQYF. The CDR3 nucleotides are TGTGCCTGGAGCCCCCTCTACGAGCAGTACTTC.

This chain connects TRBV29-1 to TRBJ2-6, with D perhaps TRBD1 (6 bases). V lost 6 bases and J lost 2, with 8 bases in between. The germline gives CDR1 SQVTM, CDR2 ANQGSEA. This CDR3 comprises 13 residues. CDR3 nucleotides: TGCAGCGTGAAGGGGGCTGGGGCCAACGTCCTGACTTTC. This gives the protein CSVKGAGANVLTF.

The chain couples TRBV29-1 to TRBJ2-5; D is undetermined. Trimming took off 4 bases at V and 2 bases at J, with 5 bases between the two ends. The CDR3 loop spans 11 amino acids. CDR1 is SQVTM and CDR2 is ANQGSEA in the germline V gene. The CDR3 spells CSVGGQETQYF. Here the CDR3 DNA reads TGCAGCGTTGGGGGACAAGAGACCCAGTACTTC.

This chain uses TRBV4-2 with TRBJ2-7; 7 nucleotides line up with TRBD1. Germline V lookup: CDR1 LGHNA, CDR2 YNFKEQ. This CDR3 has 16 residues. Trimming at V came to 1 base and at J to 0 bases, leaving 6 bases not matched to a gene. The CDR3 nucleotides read TGTGCCAGCAGCCAAGGGACGGGACAGTTCTCCTACGAGCAGTACTTC. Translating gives CASSQGTGQFSYEQYF.

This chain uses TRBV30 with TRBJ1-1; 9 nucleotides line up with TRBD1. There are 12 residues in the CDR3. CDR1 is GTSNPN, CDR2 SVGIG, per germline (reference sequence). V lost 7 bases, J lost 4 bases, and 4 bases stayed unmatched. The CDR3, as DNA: TGTGCCTTGGGACAGGGCGGCACTGAAGCTTTCTTT. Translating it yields CALGQGGTEAFF.

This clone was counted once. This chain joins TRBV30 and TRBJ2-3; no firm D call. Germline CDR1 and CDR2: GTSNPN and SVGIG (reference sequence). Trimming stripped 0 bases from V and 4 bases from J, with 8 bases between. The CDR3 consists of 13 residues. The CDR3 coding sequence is TGTGCCTGGAGTGTACTTAACTCAGATACGCAGTATTTT. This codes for CAWSVLNSDTQYF.

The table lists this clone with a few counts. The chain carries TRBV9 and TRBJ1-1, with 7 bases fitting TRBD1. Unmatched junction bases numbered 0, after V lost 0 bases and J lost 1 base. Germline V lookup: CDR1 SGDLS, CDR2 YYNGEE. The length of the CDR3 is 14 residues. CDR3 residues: CASSVGDRNTEAFF. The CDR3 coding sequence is TGTGCCAGCAGCGTAGGGGACAGGAACACTGAAGCTTTCTTT. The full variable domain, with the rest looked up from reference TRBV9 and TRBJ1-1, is DSGVTQTPKHLITATGQRVTLRCSPRSGDLSVYWYQQSLDQGLQFLIQYYNGEERAKGNILERFSAQQFPDLHSELNLSSLELGDSALYFCASSVGDRNTEAFFGQGTRLTVV.

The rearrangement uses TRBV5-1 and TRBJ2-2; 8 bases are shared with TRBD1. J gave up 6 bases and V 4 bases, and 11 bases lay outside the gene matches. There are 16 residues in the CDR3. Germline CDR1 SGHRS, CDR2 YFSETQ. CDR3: CASSPQGAMDAGELFF. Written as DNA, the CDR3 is TGCGCCAGCAGCCCTCAGGGGGCGATGGACGCCGGGGAGCTGTTTTTT. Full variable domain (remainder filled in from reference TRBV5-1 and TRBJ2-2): KAGVTQTPRYLIKTRGQQVTLSCSPISGHRSVSWYQQTPGQGLQFLFEYFSETQRNKGNFPGRFSGRQFSNSRSEMNVSTLELGDSALYLCASSPQGAMDAGELFFGEGSRLTVL.

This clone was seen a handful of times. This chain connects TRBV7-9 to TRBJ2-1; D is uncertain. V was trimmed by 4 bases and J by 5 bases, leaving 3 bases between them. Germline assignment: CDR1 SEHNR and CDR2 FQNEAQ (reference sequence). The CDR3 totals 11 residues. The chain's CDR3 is CASSWNNEQFF. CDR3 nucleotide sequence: TGTGCCAGCAGCTGGAACAATGAGCAGTTCTTC.

This CDR3 reads CAWSVLYRTGGRDYGYTF. CDR3 bases: TGTGCCTGGAGTGTACTGTATCGGACAGGGGGCAGGGACTATGGCTACACCTTC. This chain uses TRBV30 with TRBJ1-2, with 11 bases fitting TRBD1. Losses at the gene ends were 0 bases for V and 3 bases for J; bases not matched to a gene: 12. Germline V CDR1 and CDR2: GTSNPN, SVGIG (reference sequence). This CDR3 has 18 amino acids. Full variable domain (rest looked up from reference TRBV30 and TRBJ1-2): SQTIHQWPATLVQPVGSPLSLECTVEGTSNPNLYWYRQAAGRGLQLLFYSVGIGQISSEVPQNLSASRPQDRQFILSSKKLLLSDSGFYLCAWSVLYRTGGRDYGYTFGSGTRLTVV.

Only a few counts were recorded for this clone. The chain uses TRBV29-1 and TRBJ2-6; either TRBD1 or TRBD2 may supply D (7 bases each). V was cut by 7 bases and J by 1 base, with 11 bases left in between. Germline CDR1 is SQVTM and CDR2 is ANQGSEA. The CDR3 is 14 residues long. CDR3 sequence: CSARGGSGANVLTF. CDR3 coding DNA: TGCAGCGCCAGGGGGGGATCTGGGGCCAACGTCCTGACTTTC. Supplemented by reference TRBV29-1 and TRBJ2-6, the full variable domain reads SAVISQKPSRDICQRGTSLTIQCQVDSQVTMMFWYRQQPGQSLTLIATANQGSEATYESGFVIDKFPISRPNLTFSTLTVSNMSPEDSSIYLCSARGGSGANVLTFGAGSRLTVL.

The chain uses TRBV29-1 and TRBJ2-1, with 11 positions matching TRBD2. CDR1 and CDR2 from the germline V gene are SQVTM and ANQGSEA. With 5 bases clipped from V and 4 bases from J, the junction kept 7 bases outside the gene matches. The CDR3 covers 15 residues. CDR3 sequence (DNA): TGCAGCGTTCTGGGACTAGCGGTTGATTACAATGAGCAGTTCTTC. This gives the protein CSVLGLAVDYNEQFF.

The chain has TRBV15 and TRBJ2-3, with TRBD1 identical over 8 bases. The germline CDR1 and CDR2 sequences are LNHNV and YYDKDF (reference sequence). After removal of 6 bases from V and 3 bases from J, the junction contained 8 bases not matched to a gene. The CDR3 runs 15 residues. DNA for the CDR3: TGTGCCACCAGAGTCACAGGGGGAAGGACAGATACGCAGTATTTT. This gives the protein CATRVTGGRTDTQYF.

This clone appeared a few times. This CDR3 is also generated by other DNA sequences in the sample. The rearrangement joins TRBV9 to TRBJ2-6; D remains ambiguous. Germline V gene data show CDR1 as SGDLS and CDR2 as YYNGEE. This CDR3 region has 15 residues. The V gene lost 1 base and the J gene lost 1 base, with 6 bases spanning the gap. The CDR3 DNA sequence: TGTGCCAGCAGCGTACTGGGTTCTGGGGCCAACGTCCTGACTTTC. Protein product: CASSVLGSGANVLTF.

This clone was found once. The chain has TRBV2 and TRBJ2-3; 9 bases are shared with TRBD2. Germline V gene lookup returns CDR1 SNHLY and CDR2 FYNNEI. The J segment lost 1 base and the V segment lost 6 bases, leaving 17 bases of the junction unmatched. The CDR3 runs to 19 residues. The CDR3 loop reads CASSNRRAGGDRGTDTQYF. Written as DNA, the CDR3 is TGTGCCAGCAGCAACCGGAGAGCGGGGGGTGATCGTGGCACAGATACGCAGTATTTT.

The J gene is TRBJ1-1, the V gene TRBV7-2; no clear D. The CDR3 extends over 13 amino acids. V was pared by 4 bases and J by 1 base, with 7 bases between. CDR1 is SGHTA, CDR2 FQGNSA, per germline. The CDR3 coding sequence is TGTGCCAGCAGCTCGATGGGGAACACTGAAGCTTTCTTT. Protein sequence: CASSSMGNTEAFF.

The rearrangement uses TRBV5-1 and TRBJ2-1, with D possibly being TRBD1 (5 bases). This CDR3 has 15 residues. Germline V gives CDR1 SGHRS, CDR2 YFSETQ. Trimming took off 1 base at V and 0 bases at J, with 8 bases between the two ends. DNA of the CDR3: TGCGCCAGCAGCTTGTCTACAGGCTCCTACAATGAGCAGTTCTTC. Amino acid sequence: CASSLSTGSYNEQFF.

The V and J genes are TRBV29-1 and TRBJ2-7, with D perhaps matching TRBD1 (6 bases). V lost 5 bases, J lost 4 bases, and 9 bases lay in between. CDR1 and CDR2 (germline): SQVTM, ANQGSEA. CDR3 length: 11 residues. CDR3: CSVSGVYEQYF. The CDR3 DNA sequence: TGCAGCGTTTCAGGGGTGTACGAGCAGTACTTC.

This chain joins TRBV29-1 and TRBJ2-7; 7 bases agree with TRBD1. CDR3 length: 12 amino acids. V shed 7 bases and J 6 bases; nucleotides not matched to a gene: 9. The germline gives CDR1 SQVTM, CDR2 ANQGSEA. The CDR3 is CSATLTGTEQYF. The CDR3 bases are TGCAGCGCAACCTTGACAGGGACCGAGCAGTACTTC.

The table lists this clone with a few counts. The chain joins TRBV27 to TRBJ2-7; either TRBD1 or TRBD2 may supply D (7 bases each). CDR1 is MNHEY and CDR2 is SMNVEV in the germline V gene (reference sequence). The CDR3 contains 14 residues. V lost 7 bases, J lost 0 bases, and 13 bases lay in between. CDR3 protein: CASTAGGGSYEQYF. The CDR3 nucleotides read TGTGCCAGCACCGCAGGGGGGGGCTCCTACGAGCAGTACTTC.

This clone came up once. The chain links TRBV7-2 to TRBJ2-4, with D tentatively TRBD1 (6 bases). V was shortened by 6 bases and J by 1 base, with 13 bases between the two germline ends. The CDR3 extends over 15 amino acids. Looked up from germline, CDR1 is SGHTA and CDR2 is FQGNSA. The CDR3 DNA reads TGTGCCAGCAGGGCACAGGGAGCGGCCAAAAACATTCAGTACTTC. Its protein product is CASRAQGAAKNIQYF.